This T cell receptor beta chain comes out of a study of T cells in women clearing cervical HPV infection. Study summary: Controls' single incident HPV16 infection cleared within 12 months without precancer. Case blood drawn at lesion detection; control blood after infection cleared. Points from the study as a whole: Timing of associations relative to infection is unclear; T-cell subsets were not isolated.

The CDR3 totals 16 residues. Germline assignment: CDR1 MNHEY and CDR2 SVGEGT. The V segment lost 4 bases and the J segment 2 bases; nucleotides outside the gene matches: 8. Using immunoSEQ multiplex PCR, the repertoire was profiled, and TCRdb retains in-frame clones only, with some absent. Its listing shows around 24,000 clones. With respect to this clone: Its antigen is currently unknown. The read ends 3 residues shy of where the CDR3 ends; the end is completed using the germline J gene.

The specimen sequenced was blood buffy coat. The chain combines TRBV6-2 or TRBV6-3 with TRBJ2-3; 8 bases match TRBD2. This clonotype was obtained from a woman between 18 and 75 years old with a cervical HPV16 infection that either progressed to CIN3+ or cleared (not recorded which). The CDR3 bases that were read are TGTGCCAGCAGTTCCCCTTTAGCGGGGAACACAGATACG. Translating gives CASSSPLAGNTDT. The full CDR3 is CASSSPLAGNTDTQYF.